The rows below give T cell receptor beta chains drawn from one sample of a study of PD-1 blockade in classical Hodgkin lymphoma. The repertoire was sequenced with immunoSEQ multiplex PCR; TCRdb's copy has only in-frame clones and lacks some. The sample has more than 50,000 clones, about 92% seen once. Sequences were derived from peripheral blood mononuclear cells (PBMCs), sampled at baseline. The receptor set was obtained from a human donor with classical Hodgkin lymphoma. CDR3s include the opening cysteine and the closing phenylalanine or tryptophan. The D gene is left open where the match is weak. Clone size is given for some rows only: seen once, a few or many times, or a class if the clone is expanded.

TGTGCCAGCAGTTTTGCCAGGGTACTAGAGACCCAGTACTTC	CASSFARVLETQYF	.	14	TRBV28	TRBJ2-5	.
TGTGCCAGCAGTGCTTACGGACTAGCAGAATCCTACGAGCAGTACTTC	CASSAYGLAESYEQYF	TRBD2	16	TRBV6-1	TRBJ2-7	.
TGTGCCAGTAGTATTGGACAGACCTATGGCTACACCTTC	CASSIGQTYGYTF	.	13	TRBV19	TRBJ1-2	.
TGTGCCAGCAGACAGGGGTCGTCTAGCAATCAGCCCCAGCATTTT	CASRQGSSSNQPQHF	TRBD1	15	TRBV6-1	TRBJ1-5	.
TGTGCCTGGAGACAGGGCCCAACCTACGAGCAGTACTTC	CAWRQGPTYEQYF	.	13	TRBV30	TRBJ2-7	.
TGTGCCAGCAGTAGGACAGGGGTTGAAGCTTTCTTT	CASSRTGVEAFF	TRBD1	12	TRBV25-1	TRBJ1-1	.
TGCGCCAGCAGCTTGGAGGTTGGGAATTCACCCCTCCACTTT	CASSLEVGNSPLHF	.	14	TRBV5-1	TRBJ1-6	.
TGCGCCAGCAGCCTTCCGCGGGAGACCGGGGAGCTGTTTTTT	CASSLPRETGELFF	TRBD2	14	TRBV4-1	TRBJ2-2	.
TGTGCCAGCAGTGAACAGGGTCCCGGAGGCTACAATGAGCAGTTCTTC	CASSEQGPGGYNEQFF	.	16	TRBV6-1	TRBJ2-1	.
TGTGCCAGCAGGCCCAGGGGTAGAGAAGAGACCCAGTACTTC	CASRPRGREETQYF	.	14	TRBV5-6	TRBJ2-5	once
TGTGCCAGCAGCTTTTCAACAGGTAGCTCCTACGAGCAGTACTTC	CASSFSTGSSYEQYF	.	15	TRBV28	TRBJ2-7	.
TGTGCCAGCAGTGATCGGGAGGGAGAGACCCAGTACTTC	CASSDREGETQYF	TRBD2	13	TRBV25-1	TRBJ2-5	.
TGTGCCAGCAGCCGTCGACAGGGGTCTTACTACGAGCAGTACTTC	CASSRRQGSYYEQYF	TRBD1	15	TRBV5-6	TRBJ2-7	.
TGTGCCAGCAGCTTGAGGGCTACAGTCTGGGGCACAGATACGCAGTATTTT	CASSLRATVWGTDTQYF	.	17	TRBV5-6	TRBJ2-3	.
TGTGCCAGCAGTGAAATCACCGGGGTAGGCGGCTACACCTTC	CASSEITGVGGYTF	.	14	TRBV6-1	TRBJ1-2	.
TGTGCCAGCAGCTTGGACGGCGGGAGAGATTCACCCCTCCACTTT	CASSLDGGRDSPLHF	.	15	TRBV5-4	TRBJ1-6	.
TGTGCCAGCAGCGTAGGCGGGAGTGGCGAGCAGTACTTC	CASSVGGSGEQYF	TRBD2	13	TRBV9	TRBJ2-7	.
TGTGCCATCAGACTCGGACCTTTGCAAGAGACCCAGTACTTC	CAIRLGPLQETQYF	.	14	TRBV10-3	TRBJ2-5	.
TGTGCCAGCAGCTCCCCGGGACAGTCCTACGAGCAGTACTTC	CASSSPGQSYEQYF	TRBD1	14	TRBV7-9	TRBJ2-7	.
TGTGCCAGCAGCCCCAGGAGGGGACCATCCTACGAGCAGTACTTC	CASSPRRGPSYEQYF	.	15	TRBV7-9	TRBJ2-7	.
TGTGCCTGGAGTGGGGGACTAGCGGCCTACAATGAGCAGTTCTTC	CAWSGGLAAYNEQFF	TRBD2	15	TRBV30	TRBJ2-1	.
TGTGCCAGCAGTTCTCTACAGGGACCCTCCGACGAGCAGTACTTC	CASSSLQGPSDEQYF	.	15	TRBV27	TRBJ2-7	.
TGCGCCAGCATGCGTCAGGGGGTTACAGATACGCAGTATTTT	CASMRQGVTDTQYF	TRBD1	14	TRBV5-1	TRBJ2-3	.
TGTGCCAGCAGCTTGGACAGGGGTGTTGGAGAGACCCAGTACTTC	CASSLDRGVGETQYF	TRBD1	15	TRBV5-4	TRBJ2-5	.
TGTGCCAGTAGTATAAACCCGGCCGGACTAGGCAATCAGCCCCAGCATTTT	CASSINPAGLGNQPQHF	.	17	TRBV19	TRBJ1-5	.
TGTGCCAGCAGTCTCCGGACAGGCTACGAGCAGTACTTC	CASSLRTGYEQYF	TRBD1	13	TRBV27	TRBJ2-7	.
TGTGCCAGCAGTTTATCGGGACAGGGATTTTCCCAAGAGACCCAGTACTTC	CASSLSGQGFSQETQYF	TRBD1	17	TRBV27	TRBJ2-5	.
TGTGCCAGCAGCTTAGGGGCCCCTAGCGGGGGGAACAATGAGCAGTTCTTC	CASSLGAPSGGNNEQFF	TRBD2	17	TRBV7-6	TRBJ2-1	.
TGTGCCAGCAGCTTGGGTCGAGAAGTCTATGGCTACACCTTC	CASSLGREVYGYTF	.	14	TRBV5-6	TRBJ1-2	.
TGTGCCAGCAGCTTAGGAGGGGGCCAGGAGACCCAGTACTTC	CASSLGGGQETQYF	TRBD1	14	TRBV7-9	TRBJ2-5	.
TGCGCCAGCAGCTTGGGGGGACTCAATGAGCAGTTCTTC	CASSLGGLNEQFF	.	13	TRBV5-1	TRBJ2-1	.
TGTGCCAGCAGTTTGGGGAGTACCGCTGAAGCTTTCTTT	CASSLGSTAEAFF	.	13	TRBV27	TRBJ1-1	.
TGTGCCAGCAGTGAAATGGGACTAGCGGGAGGGTTGGGGACCCAGTACTTC	CASSEMGLAGGLGTQYF	TRBD2	17	TRBV2	TRBJ2-5	.
TGTGCCAGTAGGCCAGGGGGCGCGACCGGGGAGCTGTTTTTT	CASRPGGATGELFF	TRBD1	14	TRBV19	TRBJ2-2	.
TGCGCCAGCAGCTTCAGGGTCGGTGGGGCCAACGTCCTGACTTTC	CASSFRVGGANVLTF	.	15	TRBV5-1	TRBJ2-6	.
TGTGCCAGCAGTCTACAGGGTCCTAATGAAAAACTGTTTTTT	CASSLQGPNEKLFF	.	14	TRBV6-5	TRBJ1-4	.
TGCGCCAGCAGCGCACAGAACGAGCAGTACTTC	CASSAQNEQYF	.	11	TRBV5-1	TRBJ2-7	once
TGCGCCAGCAGCGCGGACAGGGAACACAATGAGCAGTTCTTC	CASSADREHNEQFF	TRBD1	14	TRBV5-1	TRBJ2-1	.
TGTGCCAGCAGCTGGGAACTTTGGTCGAACACTGAAGCTTTCTTT	CASSWELWSNTEAFF	.	15	TRBV5-5	TRBJ1-1	.
TGTGCCAGCAGTTTAGTCGTGACAGGGGGGACAGATACGCAGTATTTT	CASSLVVTGGTDTQYF	TRBD1	16	TRBV28	TRBJ2-3	.
TGCGCCACCCGACTAGCGGACTCCTACGAGCAGTACTTC	CATRLADSYEQYF	TRBD2	13	TRBV10-2	TRBJ2-7	once
TGTGCCAGCAGCCCGGACAGGGGCGGGGGTGGCTACACCTTC	CASSPDRGGGGYTF	TRBD1	14	TRBV5-6	TRBJ1-2	.
TGTGCCAGCAGTTTTATGGGGTCCCTCAAAGCTCTCCAGTATTTT	CASSFMGSLKALQYF	.	15	TRBV28	TRBJ2-3	.
TGTGCCAGCAGCTCAGACCTAGCGACTGGTACGCAGTATTTT	CASSSDLATGTQYF	.	14	TRBV11-2	TRBJ2-3	.
TGTGCCAGCAGCCCCACAAGACAGGGGGCCAATGAGCAGTTCTTC	CASSPTRQGANEQFF	TRBD1	15	TRBV9	TRBJ2-1	.
TGTGCCAGCGCGAGAACCGAGGGGAACATTCAGTACTTC	CASARTEGNIQYF	.	13	TRBV27	TRBJ2-4	.
TGTGCCACCAGCAGAGAGGGGTTAGAAAACAATGAGCAGTTCTTC	CATSREGLENNEQFF	.	15	TRBV15	TRBJ2-1	.
TGTGCCAGTAGTATCGCGTACGGGTCGGACGAGCAGTTCTTC	CASSIAYGSDEQFF	.	14	TRBV19	TRBJ2-1	.
TGTGCCAGCAGCCTGGACAGAAGCAATTCACCCCTCCACTTT	CASSLDRSNSPLHF	.	14	TRBV5-4	TRBJ1-6	.
TGTGCCAGCAGCTCAAGGACAGGGGGCCGCCTAAGCACAGATACGCAGTATTTT	CASSSRTGGRLSTDTQYF	TRBD1	18	TRBV11-2	TRBJ2-3	.
TGTGCCAGCAGCGCCAGGACAGGGGGCTACGAGCAGTACTTC	CASSARTGGYEQYF	TRBD1	14	TRBV11-2	TRBJ2-7	.
TGTGCCAGCAGTGAAAGAGACACCTATGGCTACACCTTC	CASSERDTYGYTF	.	13	TRBV2	TRBJ1-2	.
TGTGCCTGGAGTCCCACTAGCGGATACTCCTACGAGCAGTACTTC	CAWSPTSGYSYEQYF	TRBD2	15	TRBV30	TRBJ2-7	.